This is a list of T cell receptor beta chains from one sample in a study of blood T cell repertoires in COVID-19. Sequenced by immunoSEQ multiplex PCR; TCRdb stores in-frame clones only, minus some. The table records 150,000 to 200,000 clones, around 82% of them present only once. Sequenced input: PBMCs or T cells enriched from blood (not recorded which). All receptors come from a man in his forties who had recovered from COVID-19. Both conserved end residues are trimmed from each CDR3.

v_call: TRBV7-9; j_call: TRBJ1-2; cdr3_aa: ASSLASGNYGYT
v_call: TRBV2; j_call: TRBJ2-5; cdr3_aa: ASSGASGGLETQY
v_call: TRBV6-1; j_call: TRBJ2-2; cdr3_aa: ASSDYPAGGPTGELF
v_call: TRBV20-1; j_call: TRBJ1-2; cdr3_aa: SASYRGSYGYT
v_call: TRBV5-1; j_call: TRBJ2-2; cdr3_aa: ASSLGILTGELF
v_call: TRBV30; j_call: TRBJ2-1; cdr3_aa: AWRPLAGGYNEQF
v_call: TRBV7-9; j_call: TRBJ1-1; cdr3_aa: ASRGREGIRYPEAF
v_call: TRBV6-6; j_call: TRBJ1-2; cdr3_aa: ASSLRFVGGSMRGYT
v_call: TRBV18; j_call: TRBJ1-1; cdr3_aa: ASSLWRGQGGTNTEAF
v_call: TRBV5-1; j_call: TRBJ2-1; cdr3_aa: ASTSGLAGPDSYNEQF
v_call: TRBV27; j_call: TRBJ1-1; cdr3_aa: ASTSGQGARSTEAF
v_call: TRBV5-4; j_call: TRBJ2-5; cdr3_aa: ASSSPSGVHQETQY
v_call: TRBV19; j_call: TRBJ1-2; cdr3_aa: ASSEQGDGYT
v_call: TRBV13; j_call: TRBJ1-6; cdr3_aa: ASSSGGQNSPLH
v_call: TRBV24-1; j_call: TRBJ2-3; cdr3_aa: ATSVARGGADTQY
v_call: TRBV10-2; j_call: TRBJ2-1; cdr3_aa: ASSVAGGPSSYNEQF
v_call: TRBV28; j_call: TRBJ1-1; cdr3_aa: ASRDGGMNTEAF
v_call: TRBV27; j_call: TRBJ2-5; cdr3_aa: ASHPTGAALYQETQY
v_call: TRBV11-2; j_call: TRBJ1-6; cdr3_aa: ASSLGSIKSLNSPLH
v_call: TRBV25-1; j_call: TRBJ1-6; cdr3_aa: ASRGGDGTNSPLH
v_call: TRBV9; j_call: TRBJ1-4; cdr3_aa: ASSVDRGREKLF
v_call: TRBV24-1; j_call: TRBJ2-3; cdr3_aa: ATSDPSAGLTDTQY
v_call: TRBV15; j_call: TRBJ1-2; cdr3_aa: ATSRSRQGYGYT
v_call: TRBV5-1; j_call: TRBJ2-2; cdr3_aa: ASSPSPGTGELF
v_call: TRBV6-5; j_call: TRBJ1-1; cdr3_aa: ATLLQGNTEAF
v_call: TRBV7-9; j_call: TRBJ1-4; cdr3_aa: AIDREVEKLF
v_call: TRBV7-3; j_call: TRBJ2-3; cdr3_aa: ASSFSGQGSTQY
v_call: TRBV15; j_call: TRBJ1-2; cdr3_aa: ATSSRTGSGYT
v_call: TRBV19; j_call: TRBJ2-1; cdr3_aa: ASSIGGGYEQF
v_call: TRBV30; j_call: TRBJ2-2; cdr3_aa: AWSVSMGLNTGELF
v_call: TRBV30; j_call: TRBJ2-7; cdr3_aa: ASSGGNYEQY
v_call: TRBV11-2; j_call: TRBJ1-2; cdr3_aa: ASKPLSGGYGYT
v_call: TRBV11-3; j_call: TRBJ2-2; cdr3_aa: ASSQAGTGELF
v_call: TRBV4-1; j_call: TRBJ1-4; cdr3_aa: ASSPPGSSNEKLF
v_call: TRBV4-1; j_call: TRBJ1-1; cdr3_aa: ASSPLQYGGENTEAF
v_call: TRBV9; j_call: TRBJ1-6; cdr3_aa: ASSPPPPSPLH
v_call: TRBV7-3; j_call: TRBJ2-3; cdr3_aa: ASSRRSGGGTDTQY
v_call: TRBV6-5; j_call: TRBJ1-5; cdr3_aa: ASSYSQGIQPQH
v_call: TRBV29-1; j_call: TRBJ1-1; cdr3_aa: SVVSGQGTEAF
v_call: TRBV2; j_call: TRBJ2-1; cdr3_aa: ASIVGTSVNEQF